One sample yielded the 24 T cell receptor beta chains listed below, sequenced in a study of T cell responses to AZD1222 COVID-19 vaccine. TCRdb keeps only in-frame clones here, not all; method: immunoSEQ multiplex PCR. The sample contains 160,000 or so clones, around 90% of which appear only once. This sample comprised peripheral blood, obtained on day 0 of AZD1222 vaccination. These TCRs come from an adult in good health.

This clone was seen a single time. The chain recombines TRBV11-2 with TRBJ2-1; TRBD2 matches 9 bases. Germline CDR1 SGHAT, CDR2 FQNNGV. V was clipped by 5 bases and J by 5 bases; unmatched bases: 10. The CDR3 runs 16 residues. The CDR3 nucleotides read TGTGCCAGCAGCCCGCCGGGACTAGCAATCAACAATGAGCAGTTCTTC. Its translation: CASSPPGLAINNEQFF. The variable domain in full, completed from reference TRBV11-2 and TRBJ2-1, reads EAGVAQSPRYKIIEKRQSVAFWCNPISGHATLYWYQQILGQGPKLLIQFQNNGVVDDSQLPKDRFSAERLKGVDSTLKIQPAKLEDSAVYLCASSPPGLAINNEQFFGPGTRLTVL.

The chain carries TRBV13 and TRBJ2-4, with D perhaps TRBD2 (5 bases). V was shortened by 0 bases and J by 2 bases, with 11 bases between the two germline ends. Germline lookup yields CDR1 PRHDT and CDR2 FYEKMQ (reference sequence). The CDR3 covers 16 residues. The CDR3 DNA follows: TGTGCCAGCAGCTTAGGTGCCGGGGTCCCCAAAAACATTCAGTACTTC. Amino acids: CASSLGAGVPKNIQYF.

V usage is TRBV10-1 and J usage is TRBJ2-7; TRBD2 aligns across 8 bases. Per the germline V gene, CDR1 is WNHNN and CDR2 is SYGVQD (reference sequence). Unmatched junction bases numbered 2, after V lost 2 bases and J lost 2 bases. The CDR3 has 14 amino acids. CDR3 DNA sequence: TGCGCCAGCAGTGAGAAAGCGGGAGCCTACGAGCAGTACTTC. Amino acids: CASSEKAGAYEQYF.

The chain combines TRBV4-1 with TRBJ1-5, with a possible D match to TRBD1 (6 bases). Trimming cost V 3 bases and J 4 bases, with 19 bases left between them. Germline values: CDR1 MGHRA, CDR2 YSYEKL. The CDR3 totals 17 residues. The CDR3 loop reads CASSHSVISQGNQPQHF. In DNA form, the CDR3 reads TGCGCCAGCAGCCACTCTGTGATTTCTCAGGGGAATCAGCCCCAGCATTTT.

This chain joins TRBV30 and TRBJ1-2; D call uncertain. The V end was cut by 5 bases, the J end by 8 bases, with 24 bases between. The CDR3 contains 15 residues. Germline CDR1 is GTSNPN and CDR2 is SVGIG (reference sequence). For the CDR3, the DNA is TGTGCCTGGTCAAAAGGAGAAGGGCGGAGACTGGGCTACACCTTC. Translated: CAWSKGEGRRLGYTF.

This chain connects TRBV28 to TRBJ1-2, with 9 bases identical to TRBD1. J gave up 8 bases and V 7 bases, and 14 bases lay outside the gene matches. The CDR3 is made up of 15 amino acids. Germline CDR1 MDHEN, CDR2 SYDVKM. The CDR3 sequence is CASTISTGGRGGYTF. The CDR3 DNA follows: TGTGCCAGCACTATATCGACAGGGGGTAGAGGAGGCTACACCTTC.

The CDR3 spells CASSPPGGLIMNTEAFF. As DNA, the CDR3 is TGTGCCAGCAGCCCCCCTGGGGGGCTTATCATGAACACTGAAGCTTTCTTT. V usage is TRBV7-2 and J usage is TRBJ1-1; tentative D call: TRBD1 (6 bases). This CDR3 is 17 amino acids long. The ends were cut back, 5 bases at V and 0 bases at J, with 19 bases in the middle. Germline loops: CDR1 SGHTA, CDR2 FQGNSA.

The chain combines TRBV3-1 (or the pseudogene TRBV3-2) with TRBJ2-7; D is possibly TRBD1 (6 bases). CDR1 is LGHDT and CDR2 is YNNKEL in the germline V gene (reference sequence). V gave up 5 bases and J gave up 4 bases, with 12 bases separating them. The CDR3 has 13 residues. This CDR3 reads CASSSGQLYEQYF. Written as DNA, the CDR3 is TGTGCCAGCAGCTCCGGACAGCTATACGAGCAGTACTTC.

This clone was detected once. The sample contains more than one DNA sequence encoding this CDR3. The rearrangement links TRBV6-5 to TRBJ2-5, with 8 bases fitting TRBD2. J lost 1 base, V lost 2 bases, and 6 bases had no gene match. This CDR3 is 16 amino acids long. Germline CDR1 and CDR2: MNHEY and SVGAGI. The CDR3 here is CASSYGAGGPQETQYF. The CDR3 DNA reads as TGTGCCAGCAGTTACGGGGCGGGAGGCCCCCAAGAGACCCAGTACTTC.

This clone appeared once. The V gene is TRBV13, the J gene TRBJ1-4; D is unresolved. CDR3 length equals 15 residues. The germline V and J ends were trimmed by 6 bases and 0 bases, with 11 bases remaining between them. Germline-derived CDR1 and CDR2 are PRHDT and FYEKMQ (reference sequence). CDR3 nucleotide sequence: TGTGCCAGCAGGATGCAGGTTGCAACTAATGAAAAACTGTTTTTT. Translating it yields CASRMQVATNEKLFF. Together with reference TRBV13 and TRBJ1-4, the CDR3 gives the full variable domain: AAGVIQSPRHLIKEKRETATLKCYPIPRHDTVYWYQQGPGQDPQFLISFYEKMQSDKGSIPDRFSAQQFSDYHSELNMSSLELGDSALYFCASRMQVATNEKLFFGSGTQLSVL.

CDR3: CASSIVQGVLNTEAFF. In DNA, the CDR3 is TGTGCCAGTAGTATAGTGCAGGGGGTATTAAACACTGAAGCTTTCTTT. V gene TRBV19 combines with J gene TRBJ1-1; 7 nucleotides align to TRBD1. The CDR3 contains 16 residues. Unmatched junction bases numbered 7, after V lost 1 base and J lost 2 bases. The germline gives CDR1 LNHDA, CDR2 SQIVND (reference sequence).

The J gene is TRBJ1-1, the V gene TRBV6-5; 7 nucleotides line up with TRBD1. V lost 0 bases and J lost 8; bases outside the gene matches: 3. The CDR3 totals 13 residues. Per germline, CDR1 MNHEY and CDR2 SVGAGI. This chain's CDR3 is CASSYSLDREAFF. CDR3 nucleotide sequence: TGTGCCAGCAGTTACTCCTTGGACAGGGAAGCTTTCTTT.

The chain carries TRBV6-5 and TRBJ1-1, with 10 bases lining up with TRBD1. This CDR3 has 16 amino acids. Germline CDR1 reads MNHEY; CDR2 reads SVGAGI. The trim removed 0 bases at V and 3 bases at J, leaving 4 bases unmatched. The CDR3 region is CASSYSGTGVYTEAFF. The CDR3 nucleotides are TGTGCCAGCAGTTACTCGGGGACAGGGGTCTACACTGAAGCTTTCTTT.

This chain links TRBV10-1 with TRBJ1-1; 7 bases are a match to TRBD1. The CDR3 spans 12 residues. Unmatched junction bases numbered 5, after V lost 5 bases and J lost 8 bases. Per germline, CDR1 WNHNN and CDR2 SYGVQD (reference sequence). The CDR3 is CASSPTGLEAFF. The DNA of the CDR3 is TGCGCCAGCAGTCCGACAGGGCTCGAAGCTTTCTTT.

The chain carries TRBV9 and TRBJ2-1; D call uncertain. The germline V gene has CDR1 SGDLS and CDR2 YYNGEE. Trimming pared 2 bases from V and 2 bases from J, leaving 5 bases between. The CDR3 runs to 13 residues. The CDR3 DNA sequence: TGTGCCAGCAGCGTTTTTGCCTACAATGAGCAGTTCTTC. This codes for CASSVFAYNEQFF.

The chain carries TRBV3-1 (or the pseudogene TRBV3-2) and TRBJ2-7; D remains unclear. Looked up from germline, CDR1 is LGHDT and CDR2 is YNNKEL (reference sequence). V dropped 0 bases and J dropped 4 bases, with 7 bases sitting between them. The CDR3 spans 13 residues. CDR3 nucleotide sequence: TGTGCCAGCAGCCAAGATCTCGGGTACGAGCAGTACTTC. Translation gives CASSQDLGYEQYF.

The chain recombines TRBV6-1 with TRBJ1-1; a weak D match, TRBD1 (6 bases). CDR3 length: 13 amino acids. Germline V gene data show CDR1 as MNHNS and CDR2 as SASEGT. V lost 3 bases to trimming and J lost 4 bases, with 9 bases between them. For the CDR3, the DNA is TGTGCCAGCAGTGAGCAGGGGACCACTGAAGCTTTCTTT. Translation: CASSEQGTTEAFF.

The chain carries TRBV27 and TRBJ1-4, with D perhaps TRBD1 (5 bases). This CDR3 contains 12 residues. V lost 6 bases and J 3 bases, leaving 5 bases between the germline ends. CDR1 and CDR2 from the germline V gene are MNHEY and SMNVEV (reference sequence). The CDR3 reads CASRGANEKLFF. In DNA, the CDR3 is TGTGCCAGCAGGGGGGCTAATGAAAAACTGTTTTTT.

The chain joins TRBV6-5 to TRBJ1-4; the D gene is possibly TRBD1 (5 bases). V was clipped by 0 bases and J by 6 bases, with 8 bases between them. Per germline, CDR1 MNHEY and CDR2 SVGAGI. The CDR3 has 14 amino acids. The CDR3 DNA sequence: TGTGCCAGCAGTTACTCATCAGGGTATGAAAAACTGTTTTTT. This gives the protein CASSYSSGYEKLFF.

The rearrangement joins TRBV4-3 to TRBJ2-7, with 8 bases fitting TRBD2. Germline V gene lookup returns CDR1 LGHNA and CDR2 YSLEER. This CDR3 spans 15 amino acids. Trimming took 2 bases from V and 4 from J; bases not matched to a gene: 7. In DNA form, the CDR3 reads TGCGCCAGCAGCCAATCTCTAGCGGGTTCGTACGAGCAGTACTTC. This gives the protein CASSQSLAGSYEQYF.

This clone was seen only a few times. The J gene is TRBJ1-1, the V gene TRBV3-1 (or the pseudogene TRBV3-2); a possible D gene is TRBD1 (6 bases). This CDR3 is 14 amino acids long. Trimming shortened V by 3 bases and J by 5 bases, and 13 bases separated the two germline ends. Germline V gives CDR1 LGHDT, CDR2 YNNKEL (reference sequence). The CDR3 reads CASSHSGVLTEAFF. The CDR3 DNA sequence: TGTGCCAGCAGCCACTCAGGGGTTTTGACTGAAGCTTTCTTT.

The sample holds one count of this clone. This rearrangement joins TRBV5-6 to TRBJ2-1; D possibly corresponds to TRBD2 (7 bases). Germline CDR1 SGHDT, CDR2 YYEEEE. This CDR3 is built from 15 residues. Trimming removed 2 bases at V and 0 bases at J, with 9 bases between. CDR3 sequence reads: CASSFRGASYNEQFF. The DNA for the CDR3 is TGTGCCAGCAGCTTCCGGGGGGCCTCCTACAATGAGCAGTTCTTC.

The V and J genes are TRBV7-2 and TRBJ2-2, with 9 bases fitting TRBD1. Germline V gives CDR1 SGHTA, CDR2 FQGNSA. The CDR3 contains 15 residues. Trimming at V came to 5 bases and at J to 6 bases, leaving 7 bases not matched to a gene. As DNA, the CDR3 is TGTGCCAGCAGCACTCCGACAGGGGGGGCCGGGGAGCTGTTTTTT. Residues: CASSTPTGGAGELFF. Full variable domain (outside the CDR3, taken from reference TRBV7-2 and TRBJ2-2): GAGVSQSPSNKVTEKGKDVELRCDPISGHTALYWYRQSLGQGLEFLIYFQGNSAPDKSGLPSDRFSAERTGGSVSTLTIQRTQQEDSAVYLCASSTPTGGAGELFFGEGSRLTVL.

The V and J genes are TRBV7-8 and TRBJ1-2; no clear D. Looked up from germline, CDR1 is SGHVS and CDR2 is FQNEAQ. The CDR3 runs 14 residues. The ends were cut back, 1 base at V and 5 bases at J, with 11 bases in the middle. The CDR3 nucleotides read TGTGCCAGCAGCTTAGAGTCGACCCGATATGGCTACACCTTC. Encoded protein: CASSLESTRYGYTF.